Each of the 27 T cell receptor beta chains below was sequenced from the same sample in a study of metastatic and nonmetastatic thyroid tumors. TCRdb re-clonotyped the PCR reads via MiXCR. The sample yields about 40,000 clones, around a sixth seen once. Nobody among the patients had been given any treatment before thyroid surgery. Sequenced: tumor tissue. These receptors came from a female donor with papillary thyroid cancer or a benign thyroid nodule (not recorded which). Some clones in this sample may be carry-over from other donors' samples.

There are many counts of this clone. The rearrangement links TRBV12-3 or TRBV12-4 to TRBJ1-5; D is undetermined. The length of the CDR3 is 13 residues. V shed 6 bases and J shed 0 bases, with 6 bases lying between them. The CDR3 DNA follows: TGTGCCAGCAGACGTTATAGCAATCAGCCCCAGCATTTT. Translating gives CASRRYSNQPQHF.

About this clone itself: An end of the junction does not agree with germline; a read error may underlie this. The chain recombines TRBV20-1 with TRBJ2-5; D might be TRBD2 (6 bases). The CDR3 sequence is 16 residues long. Germline CDR1 and CDR2: DFQATT and SNEGSKA (reference sequence). The CDR3 sequence: CSARVRGRSVQEAQYF. In DNA, the CDR3 is TGCAGTGCTAGAGTTCGTGGGAGGTCCGTCCAAGAGGCCCAGTACTTC.

This clone was seen repeatedly, ten times or more. This chain links TRBV13 with TRBJ1-2; the D is unclear. The CDR3 contains 14 residues. The germline gives CDR1 PRHDT, CDR2 FYEKMQ (reference sequence). Trimming pared 0 bases from V and 2 bases from J, leaving 7 bases between. CDR3 sequence (DNA): TGTGCCAGCAGCTTAGGCCCGGGGAACTATGGCTACACCTTC. This codes for CASSLGPGNYGYTF.

This clone was detected many times. The rearrangement uses TRBV27 and TRBJ1-1; D perhaps matches TRBD1 (5 bases). V was shortened by 6 bases and J by 5 bases, with 16 bases between the two germline ends. The CDR3 is 14 amino acids. From germline, CDR1 is MNHEY and CDR2 SMNVEV (reference sequence). In nucleotides, the CDR3 is TGTGCCAGCAGCCGGACTGCAGGGAATACTGAAGCTTTCTTT. Protein product: CASSRTAGNTEAFF.

This clone showed up many times. Other DNA sequences in the same sample also yield this CDR3. V is TRBV20-1 and J is TRBJ2-7; either TRBD1 or TRBD2 may supply D (5 bases each). Per the germline V gene, CDR1 is DFQATT and CDR2 is SNEGSKA (reference sequence). The CDR3 spans 14 residues. V lost 3 bases and J lost 2, with 14 bases in between. The CDR3 region has the DNA TGCAGTGCTAGGAACCGGGACGGAACCTACGAGCAGTACTTC. As protein: CSARNRDGTYEQYF.

This clone was recorded many times. This chain links TRBV6-1 with TRBJ2-7; 11 bases map to TRBD2. Germline-derived CDR1 and CDR2 are MNHNS and SASEGT. The trim removed 3 bases at V and 2 bases at J, leaving 3 bases unmatched. The CDR3 has 15 residues. CDR3 nucleotide sequence: TGTGCCAGCAGTGATTCGACTAGCGGGGCCTACGAGCAGTACTTC. Protein product: CASSDSTSGAYEQYF.

This clone was seen many times. V is TRBV4-1 and J is TRBJ2-1; D is unclear. Trimming removed 1 base at V and 5 bases at J, with 6 bases between. The CDR3 runs to 13 residues. Germline CDR1 and CDR2: MGHRA and YSYEKL. CDR3 amino acids: CASSQVRDNEQFF. Here the CDR3 DNA reads TGCGCCAGCAGCCAAGTTAGAGACAATGAGCAGTTCTTC.

This chain joins TRBV5-1 and TRBJ2-3; D is uncertain. The CDR3 loop spans 13 amino acids. V was trimmed by 5 bases and J by 0 bases, leaving 7 bases between them. Germline CDR1 SGHRS, CDR2 YFSETQ. CDR3 in DNA: TGCGCCAGCAGTCCGCCAAGCACAGATACGCAGTATTTT. Its protein is CASSPPSTDTQYF.

The table lists this clone with many counts. This chain uses TRBV2 with TRBJ1-4; maybe TRBD1 (5 bases). The CDR3 covers 15 residues. V was trimmed by 6 bases and J by 5 bases, leaving 16 bases between them. Germline-derived CDR1 and CDR2 are SNHLY and FYNNEI. CDR3: CASRLNLQGNEKLFF. CDR3 DNA: TGTGCCAGCAGGCTCAACCTCCAGGGAAATGAAAAACTGTTTTTT.

Ten or more counts support this clone. The V and J genes are TRBV12-3 or TRBV12-4 and TRBJ1-1; D is ambiguous. V lost 5 bases and J lost 11, with 15 bases in between. This CDR3 is built from 12 residues. The CDR3 sequence is CASSPYFRRAFF. The CDR3 nucleotides read TGTGCCAGCAGTCCCTACTTCCGGCGGGCTTTCTTT.

This clone was seen ten or more times. This rearrangement joins TRBV20-1 to TRBJ1-5; D uncertain. The V gene lost 5 bases and the J gene lost 3 bases, with 11 bases spanning the gap. This CDR3 has 13 amino acids. Germline loops: CDR1 DFQATT, CDR2 SNEGSKA (reference sequence). The CDR3 is CSAGRAFNQPQHF. The CDR3 DNA sequence: TGCAGTGCTGGCCGGGCCTTCAATCAGCCCCAGCATTTT.

This clone has a count of ten or more. V gene TRBV7-2 combines with J gene TRBJ1-4; TRBD1 might be the D (6 bases). Deletions cut 2 bases from V and 7 bases from J, with 14 bases between. CDR3 size: 15 residues. CDR1 and CDR2 from the germline V gene are SGHTA and FQGNSA. CDR3: CASSLRGVVSEKLFF. The CDR3 DNA is TGTGCCAGCAGCTTAAGGGGGGTCGTCAGTGAAAAACTGTTTTTT.

This clone has at least ten counts. The chain couples TRBV20-1 to TRBJ1-5; a weak D match, TRBD1 (5 bases). V was cut by 6 bases and J by 4 bases, with 13 bases left in between. The CDR3 loop spans 13 amino acids. The germline gives CDR1 DFQATT, CDR2 SNEGSKA (reference sequence). For the CDR3, the DNA is TGCAGTGCCCCCCTCGACAGAAATCAGCCCCAGCATTTT. Translated: CSAPLDRNQPQHF.

This clone showed up just a few times. This could be a read error, since a much larger clone is one nucleotide away. CDR3 nucleotides: TGTGCCAGCGGGGACAGGGCGTCTGAAAAACTGCTTTTT. Translation gives CASGDRASEKLLF. V is TRBV25-1 and J is TRBJ1-4; 9 nucleotides align to TRBD1. Germline loops: CDR1 MGHDK, CDR2 SYGVNS. CDR3 length: 13 amino acids.

The gene calls are TRBV15 and TRBJ2-3; 7 nucleotides agree with TRBD2. The V and J ends lost 3 bases and 0 bases, in that order; junction bases with no gene match: 15. The length of the CDR3 is 19 residues. CDR1 LNHNV and CDR2 YYDKDF come from the germline V gene (reference sequence). The CDR3: CATSSDRPLGRKSTDTQYF. Here the CDR3 DNA reads TGTGCCACCAGCAGTGACAGACCCCTCGGGAGGAAGAGCACAGATACGCAGTATTTT.

This clone was seen ten or more times. This chain joins TRBV5-1 and TRBJ2-5; D might be TRBD1 or TRBD2, each matching 5 bases. Germline V gene data show CDR1 as SGHRS and CDR2 as YFSETQ. This CDR3 is 16 amino acids long. Trimming removed 3 bases from V and 6 bases from J, with 21 bases in between. CDR3 protein: CASSSIFGTWQKTQYF. The CDR3 bases are TGCGCCAGCAGCTCTATCTTCGGGACCTGGCAGAAGACCCAGTACTTC.

V is TRBV11-2 and J is TRBJ2-2; the match to TRBD2 covers 13 bases. After removal of 5 bases from V and 6 bases from J, the junction contained 15 bases not matched to a gene. The CDR3 totals 19 residues. Germline V gene lookup returns CDR1 SGHAT and CDR2 FQNNGV. CDR3 loop: CASSVRTSGSALRPGELFF. The CDR3 nucleotides read TGTGCCAGCAGCGTGAGGACTAGCGGGAGTGCCCTCCGTCCCGGGGAGCTGTTTTTT.

This clone came up many times. CDR3 sequence reads: CASSWVPGGQQFF. As DNA, the CDR3 is TGTGCCAGCAGCTGGGTGCCGGGAGGGCAGCAGTTCTTC. The V and J genes are TRBV5-4 and TRBJ2-1; 8 bases map to TRBD2. Trimming took 3 bases from V and 11 from J; bases not matched to a gene: 7. CDR3 length: 13 residues. CDR1 and CDR2 (germline): SGHNT, YYREEE (reference sequence).

This clone was found a few times. A read error may explain this, as a much larger clone is one base away. The sample contains more than one DNA sequence encoding this CDR3. V and J are TRBV7-3 and TRBJ2-3; D is uncertain. V lost 4 bases and J 1 base, leaving 6 bases between the germline ends. Germline-derived CDR1 and CDR2 are SGHTA and FQGTGA. The CDR3 is 13 amino acids. The CDR3 coding sequence is TGTGCCAGCAGCTCAGGTGGCACAGATACGCAGTATTTT. Its protein product is CASSSGGTDTQYF.

This clone came up many times. The chain joins TRBV2 to TRBJ2-5; D is ambiguous. Germline values: CDR1 SNHLY, CDR2 FYNNEI. V shed 4 bases and J shed 0 bases, with 12 bases lying between them. This CDR3 contains 15 residues. CDR3 in amino acids: CASSVRTQYQETQYF. As DNA, the CDR3 is TGTGCCAGCAGTGTACGCACTCAGTACCAAGAGACCCAGTACTTC.

The table lists this clone with many counts. The chain links TRBV5-4 to TRBJ1-2, with a weak D call TRBD1 (6 bases). CDR3 size: 13 residues. The germline CDR1 and CDR2 sequences are SGHNT and YYREEE (reference sequence). Trimming removed 5 bases at V and 4 bases at J, with 12 bases between. The CDR3 reads CASRQQGGYGYTF. CDR3 coding DNA: TGTGCCAGCAGGCAACAGGGTGGCTATGGCTACACCTTC.

This rearrangement joins TRBV5-1 to TRBJ2-5; TRBD2 matches 12 bases. With V trimmed by 4 bases and J by 5 bases, 12 bases remained unmatched. There are 17 residues in the CDR3. CDR1 SGHRS and CDR2 YFSETQ come from the germline V gene. CDR3 nucleotide sequence: TGCGCCAGCAGCGACCGCCCTCTAGCGGGAGGGCTGGAGACCCAGTACTTC. This encodes CASSDRPLAGGLETQYF.

This rearrangement joins TRBV11-2 to TRBJ2-6; 8 bases fit TRBD2. CDR3 size: 21 residues. Germline V gene sequence: CDR1 SGHAT, CDR2 FQNNGV. Trimming removed 0 bases from V and 3 bases from J; junction bases left unmatched: 16. The CDR3 protein is CASSLDGLSGGTSFGANVLTF. The CDR3, as DNA: TGTGCCAGCAGCTTAGATGGCCTTTCGGGAGGGACCTCGTTTGGGGCCAACGTCCTGACTTTC.

Note on this clone: A much more abundant neighbour one base away suggests this may be a read error. This specimen includes other DNA sequences encoding the same CDR3. V and J are TRBV2 and TRBJ2-3, with D possibly TRBD2 on 5 matching bases. CDR1 and CDR2 from the germline V gene are SNHLY and FYNNEI. The CDR3 is made up of 11 amino acids. V shed 0 bases and J shed 14 bases, with 9 bases lying between them. This CDR3 is CASSEALRGYF. The DNA of the CDR3 is TGTGCCAGCAGTGAAGCTCTTCGGGGGTATTTT.

This clone was recorded at least ten times. V usage is TRBV14 and J usage is TRBJ1-4; D is perhaps TRBD1 (5 bases). The CDR3 length is 15 residues. Germline V CDR1 and CDR2: SGHDN, FVKESK. Trimming removed 2 bases from V and 8 bases from J, with 15 bases in between. The CDR3 region has the DNA TGTGCCAGCAGCCAATTCGGAGGGGCACGGGAAAAACTGTTTTTT. Translated, it gives CASSQFGGAREKLFF. Drawing the rest from reference TRBV14 and TRBJ1-4, the complete variable domain is EAGVTQFPSHSVIEKGQTVTLRCDPISGHDNLYWYRRVMGKEIKFLLHFVKESKQDESGMPNNRFLAERTGGTYSTLKVQPAELEDSGVYFCASSQFGGAREKLFFGSGTQLSVL.

V gene TRBV6-5 combines with J gene TRBJ1-1; the D is unclear. This CDR3 has 13 residues. In germline, CDR1 is MNHEY, CDR2 SVGAGI. V was pared by 6 bases and J by 1 base, with 9 bases between. CDR3: CASSLTGNTEAFF. DNA for the CDR3: TGTGCCAGCAGCTTAACCGGGAACACTGAAGCTTTCTTT.

This clone was seen many times. V is TRBV6-2 or TRBV6-3 and J is TRBJ2-3, with TRBD2 identical over 7 bases. The J segment lost 2 bases and the V segment lost 0 bases, leaving 8 bases of the junction unmatched. This CDR3 has 17 residues. CDR1 is MNHEY and CDR2 is SVGEGT in the germline V gene. This CDR3 reads CASSYSLSSGLTDTQYF. CDR3 coding DNA: TGTGCCAGCAGTTACTCGTTGTCTAGCGGACTCACAGATACGCAGTATTTT.